Below, 20 T cell receptor beta chains from the same sample are listed, as sequenced in a study of tumour-infiltrating T cells in Burkitt lymphoma (dated by TCRdb to about 2020). The library was built by means of the immunoSEQ multiplex PCR assay. This is the immuneACCESS table as TCRdb keeps it, with only in-frame sequences that have V and J called. A part of the clones is gone; compared with another copy, unresolved V genes explain less than half, and the rest is unexplained. Present in this sample are around 13,000 clones, 65% to 90% of which were seen just once. The biggest ten clones account for approximately 1.5% of the sample. Sequenced sample: tumor tissue. These receptors were obtained from a human donor with diffuse large B-cell lymphoma.

This chain uses TRBV4-3 with TRBJ2-3, with D possibly being TRBD1 or TRBD2 (5 bases each). CDR3 length: 13 residues. Germline assignment: CDR1 LGHNA and CDR2 YSLEER. Deletions cut 0 bases from V and 8 bases from J, with 9 bases between. CDR3 protein: CASSQDGAGTQYF. In DNA, the CDR3 is TGCGCCAGCAGCCAAGATGGGGCGGGTACGCAGTATTTT.

The CDR3 sequence is CAISETGFEKLFF. The CDR3 DNA reads TGTGCCATCAGTGAGACAGGGTTTGAAAAACTGTTTTTT. The chain carries TRBV10-3 and TRBJ1-4; a possible D gene is TRBD1 (6 bases). The CDR3 is made up of 13 amino acids. V lost 2 bases, J lost 7 bases, and 8 bases lay in between. Germline-derived CDR1 and CDR2 are ENHRY and SYGVKD.

The chain uses TRBV5-6 and TRBJ1-1; 7 bases match TRBD1. Germline V gene data show CDR1 as SGHDT and CDR2 as YYEEEE. The CDR3 totals 13 residues. With V trimmed by 4 bases and J by 11 bases, 11 bases remained unmatched. The CDR3 region has the DNA TGTGCCAGCAGCGATGACAGGGCGCGGTGGGCTTTCTTT. Its translation is CASSDDRARWAFF.

The chain employs TRBV5-1 and TRBJ2-7; D is perhaps TRBD1 (5 bases). Between the trimmed V and J ends, which lost 3 bases and 0 bases, there was a span of 7 bases. From germline, CDR1 is SGHRS and CDR2 YFSETQ. The CDR3 length is 13 residues. CDR3 sequence reads: CASSWTSSYEQYF. The CDR3, as DNA: TGCGCCAGCAGCTGGACATCCTCCTACGAGCAGTACTTC.

By share, this clone counts as medium-sized. The gene calls are TRBV7-9 and TRBJ2-3; 8 bases fit TRBD1. The ends lost 6 bases at V and 4 bases at J; junction bases unmatched: 3. The CDR3 contains 13 residues. Germline CDR1 reads SEHNR; CDR2 reads FQNEAQ (reference sequence). This CDR3 is CASRSGGPDTQYF. CDR3 DNA: TGTGCCAGCAGATCAGGGGGCCCAGATACGCAGTATTTT.

V usage is TRBV14 and J usage is TRBJ2-2, with D maybe TRBD2 (7 bases). The CDR3 sequence is 16 residues long. V lost 4 bases to trimming and J lost 1 base, with 13 bases between them. Germline V gives CDR1 SGHDN, CDR2 FVKESK. The CDR3 DNA is TGTGCCAGCAGCCCCCGTAGGGGGGGGAACACCGGGGAGCTGTTTTTT. This translates into CASSPRRGGNTGELFF.

The chain joins TRBV20-1 to TRBJ2-3; D is undetermined. CDR3 length: 10 residues. Germline V lookup: CDR1 DFQATT, CDR2 SNEGSKA (reference sequence). Trimming removed 7 bases from V and 6 bases from J, with 8 bases in between. This CDR3 is CSVPRDTQYF. The CDR3 DNA follows: TGCAGTGTCCCCCGGGATACGCAGTATTTT.

The chain links TRBV10-3 to TRBJ2-7; D might be TRBD1 (6 bases). The CDR3 contains 12 residues. Germline V gene data show CDR1 as ENHRY and CDR2 as SYGVKD. V was shortened by 8 bases and J by 4 bases, with 12 bases between the two germline ends. The CDR3 protein is CAIGGISYEQYF. Here the CDR3 DNA reads TGTGCCATCGGGGGCATATCATACGAGCAGTACTTC.

CDR3 nucleotide sequence: TGTGCCAGCAGCCCAATGGTCCTCTCCTACAATGAGCAGTTCTTC. Its protein product is CASSPMVLSYNEQFF. The chain joins TRBV7-2 to TRBJ2-1; D not resolved. Trimming cost V 5 bases and J 0 bases, with 11 bases left between them. CDR1 is SGHTA, CDR2 FQGNSA, per germline. The CDR3 consists of 15 residues.

The chain couples TRBV7-6 to TRBJ1-2; D gene uncertain. Between the trimmed V and J ends, which lost 1 base and 4 bases, there was a span of 7 bases. Per the germline V gene, CDR1 is SGHVS and CDR2 is FNYEAQ. The CDR3 runs 13 residues. This CDR3 is CASSLDISYGYTF. In DNA, the CDR3 is TGTGCCAGCAGCTTAGACATTAGCTATGGCTACACCTTC.

In this sample, this clone turned up once. J is TRBJ2-2 and V is TRBV9; D unresolved. The CDR3 loop spans 13 amino acids. Looked up from germline, CDR1 is SGDLS and CDR2 is YYNGEE. The V gene lost 2 bases and the J gene lost 8 bases, with 10 bases spanning the gap. For the CDR3, the DNA is TGTGCCAGCAGCGTGGACCTCGTAGGGGAGCTGTTTTTT. Residues: CASSVDLVGELFF.

Concerning this clone itself: This likely comes from a read error, as the CDR3 has no conserved phenylalanine or tryptophan at its end. V usage is TRBV5-1 and J usage is TRBJ1-2, with D maybe TRBD1 (6 bases). Germline CDR1 reads SGHRS; CDR2 reads YFSETQ. The V and J ends lost 5 bases and 5 bases respectively, with 13 bases between them. CDR3 size: 13 residues. This CDR3 is CASSVDRSYGYTL. The DNA for the CDR3 is TGCGCCAGCAGTGTCGACAGGAGTTATGGCTACACCCTC.

The V call is TRBV7-2, the J call TRBJ2-1, with 7 bases lining up with TRBD2. The germline gives CDR1 SGHTA, CDR2 FQGNSA. The CDR3 extends over 14 amino acids. V dropped 5 bases and J dropped 2; count of bases not matched to a gene: 3. DNA for the CDR3: TGTGCCAGCAGCACCGCGGGGGCCTACAATGAGCAGTTCTTC. Its protein product is CASSTAGAYNEQFF.

The chain couples TRBV5-1 to TRBJ1-1, with a possible D match to TRBD1 (5 bases). The CDR3 extends over 13 amino acids. With 0 bases removed from V and 4 bases from J, the gap between germline ends came to 7 bases. In germline, CDR1 is SGHRS, CDR2 YFSETQ. The CDR3 DNA reads as TGCGCCAGCAGCTTGGATGGGGGCACTGAAGCTTTCTTT. Residues: CASSLDGGTEAFF.

The chain couples TRBV7-9 to TRBJ2-2; 7 nucleotides match TRBD1. V shed 2 bases and J 6 bases; nucleotides not matched to a gene: 3. The CDR3 extends over 14 amino acids. Germline V gives CDR1 SEHNR, CDR2 FQNEAQ (reference sequence). The CDR3 nucleotides read TGTGCCAGCAGCTTACGAGGGGGCCCCGGGGAGCTGTTTTTT. As protein: CASSLRGGPGELFF.

This chain connects TRBV19 to TRBJ2-1, with 8 bases matching TRBD2. Germline CDR1 is LNHDA and CDR2 is SQIVND (reference sequence). The CDR3 consists of 15 residues. Losses at the gene ends were 4 bases for V and 4 bases for J; bases not matched to a gene: 6. The CDR3: CASSNWAGGYNEQFF. CDR3 DNA: TGTGCCAGTAGTAATTGGGCGGGGGGATACAATGAGCAGTTCTTC.

This chain uses TRBV6-1 with TRBJ1-2; TRBD1 might be the D (6 bases). The V end was cut by 6 bases, the J end by 4 bases, with 6 bases between. There are 11 residues in the CDR3. Germline values: CDR1 MNHNS, CDR2 SASEGT. The CDR3 bases are TGTGCCAGCAGGGACAGCTATGGCTACACCTTC. Its protein product is CASRDSYGYTF.

The chain links TRBV4-2 to TRBJ1-5, with D possibly matching TRBD1 (6 bases). Per germline, CDR1 LGHNA and CDR2 YNFKEQ. This CDR3 region has 18 residues. The V end lost 0 bases, the J end lost 1 base, and 16 bases lay between the germline ends. The CDR3 spells CASSQEGRGRSSNQPQHF. The CDR3, as DNA: TGTGCCAGCAGCCAAGAGGGCAGGGGCCGGTCGAGCAATCAGCCCCAGCATTTT.

The chain links TRBV4-1 to TRBJ2-1; possibly TRBD1 for D (6 bases). V was shortened by 1 base and J by 9 bases, with 10 bases between the two germline ends. Germline V gives CDR1 MGHRA, CDR2 YSYEKL. The CDR3 runs 13 residues. In DNA, the CDR3 is TGCGCCAGCAGCCAAGCACAGGGTGGTGAGCAGTTCTTC. Translated: CASSQAQGGEQFF.

This sequence joins TRBV2 and TRBJ2-7; perhaps TRBD1 as D (6 bases). The length of the CDR3 is 13 residues. V lost 3 bases, J lost 6 bases, and 12 bases lay in between. CDR1 is SNHLY, CDR2 FYNNEI, per germline. The CDR3 spells CASSDMGAVEQYF. CDR3 bases: TGTGCCAGCAGTGACATGGGGGCGGTCGAGCAGTACTTC.